This T cell receptor beta chain was sequenced during a study of control samples from healthy donors and cancer patients. Trimming cost V 5 bases and J 2 bases, with 9 bases left between them. Germline-derived CDR1 and CDR2 are SEHNR and FQNEAQ (reference sequence). The CDR3 has 13 residues. Sequencing was performed with immunoSEQ multiplex PCR; in TCRdb, only in-frame clones are kept and a portion is missing. The sample contains roughly 150,000 clones, 80% to 90% of which appear only once. The rearrangement links TRBV7-9 to TRBJ1-1; no firm D call. The receptor comes from a young man in good health. The sequenced sample consisted of blood. CDR3 sequence (DNA): TGTGCCAGCAGCCGGATGCAAAACACTGAAGCTTTCTTT. As protein: CASSRMQNTEAFF.